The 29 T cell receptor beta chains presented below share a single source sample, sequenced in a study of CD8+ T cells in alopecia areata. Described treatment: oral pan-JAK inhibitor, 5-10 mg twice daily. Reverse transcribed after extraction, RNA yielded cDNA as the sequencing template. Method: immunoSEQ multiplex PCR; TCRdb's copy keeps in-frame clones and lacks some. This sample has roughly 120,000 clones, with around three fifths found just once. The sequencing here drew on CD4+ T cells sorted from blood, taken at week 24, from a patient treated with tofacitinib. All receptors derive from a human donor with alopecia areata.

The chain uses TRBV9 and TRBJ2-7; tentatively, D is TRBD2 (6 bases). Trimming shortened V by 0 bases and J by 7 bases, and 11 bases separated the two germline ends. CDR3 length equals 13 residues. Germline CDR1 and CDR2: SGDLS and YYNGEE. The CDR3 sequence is CASSVEAGREQYF. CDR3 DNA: TGTGCCAGCAGCGTAGAGGCAGGGAGGGAGCAGTACTTC.

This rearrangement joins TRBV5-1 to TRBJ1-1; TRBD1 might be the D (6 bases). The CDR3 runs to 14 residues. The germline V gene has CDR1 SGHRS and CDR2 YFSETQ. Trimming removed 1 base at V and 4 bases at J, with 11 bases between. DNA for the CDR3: TGCGCCAGCAGCTTGTCTGGGGGCGGCACTGAAGCTTTCTTT. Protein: CASSLSGGGTEAFF.

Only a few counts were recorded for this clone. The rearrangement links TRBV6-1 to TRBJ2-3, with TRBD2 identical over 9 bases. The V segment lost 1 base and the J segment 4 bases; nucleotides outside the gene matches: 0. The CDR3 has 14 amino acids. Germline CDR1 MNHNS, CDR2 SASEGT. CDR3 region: CASSEGGGADTQYF. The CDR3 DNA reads TGTGCCAGCAGTGAAGGCGGGGGGGCAGATACGCAGTATTTT.

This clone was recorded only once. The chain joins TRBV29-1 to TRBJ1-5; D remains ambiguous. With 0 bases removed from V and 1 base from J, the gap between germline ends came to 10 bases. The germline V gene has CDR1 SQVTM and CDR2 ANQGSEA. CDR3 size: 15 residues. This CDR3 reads CSVEEAPRSNQPQHF. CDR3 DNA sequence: TGCAGCGTTGAAGAAGCCCCAAGGAGCAATCAGCCCCAGCATTTT.

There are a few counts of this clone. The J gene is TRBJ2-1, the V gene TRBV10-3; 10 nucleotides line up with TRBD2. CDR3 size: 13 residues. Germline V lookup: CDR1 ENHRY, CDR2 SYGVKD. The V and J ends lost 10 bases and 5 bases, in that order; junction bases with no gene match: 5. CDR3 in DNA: TGTGCCACCTGGACTAGCGGTGACAATGAGCAGTTCTTC. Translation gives CATWTSGDNEQFF.

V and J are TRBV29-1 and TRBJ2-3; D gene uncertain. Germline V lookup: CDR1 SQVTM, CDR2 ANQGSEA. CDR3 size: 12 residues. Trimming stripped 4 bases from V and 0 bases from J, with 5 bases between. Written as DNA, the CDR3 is TGCAGCGTTGCGTACAGCACAGATACGCAGTATTTT. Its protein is CSVAYSTDTQYF.

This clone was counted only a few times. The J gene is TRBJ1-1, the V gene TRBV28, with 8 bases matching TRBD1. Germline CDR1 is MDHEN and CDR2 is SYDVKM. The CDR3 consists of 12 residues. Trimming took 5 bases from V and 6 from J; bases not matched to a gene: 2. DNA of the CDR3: TGTGCCAGCAGTGGGACAGGCCCTGAAGCTTTCTTT. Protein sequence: CASSGTGPEAFF.

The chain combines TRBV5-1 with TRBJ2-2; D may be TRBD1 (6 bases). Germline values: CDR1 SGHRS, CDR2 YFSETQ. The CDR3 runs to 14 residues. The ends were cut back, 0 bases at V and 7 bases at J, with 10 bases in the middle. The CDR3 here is CASSLERGNGELFF. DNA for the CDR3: TGCGCCAGCAGCTTGGAGAGGGGGAACGGGGAGCTGTTTTTT.

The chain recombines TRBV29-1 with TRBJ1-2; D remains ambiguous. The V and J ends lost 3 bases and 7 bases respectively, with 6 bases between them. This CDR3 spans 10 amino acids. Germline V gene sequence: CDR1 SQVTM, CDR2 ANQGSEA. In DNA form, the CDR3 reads TGCAGCGTTGATCTGGCTGGCTACACCTTC. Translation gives CSVDLAGYTF.

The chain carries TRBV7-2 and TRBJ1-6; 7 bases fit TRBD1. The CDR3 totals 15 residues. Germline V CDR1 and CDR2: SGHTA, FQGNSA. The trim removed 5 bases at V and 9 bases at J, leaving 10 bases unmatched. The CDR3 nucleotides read TGTGCCAGCAGCCTCGAAAGACAGGGTGGTTCACCCCTCCACTTT. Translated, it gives CASSLERQGGSPLHF.

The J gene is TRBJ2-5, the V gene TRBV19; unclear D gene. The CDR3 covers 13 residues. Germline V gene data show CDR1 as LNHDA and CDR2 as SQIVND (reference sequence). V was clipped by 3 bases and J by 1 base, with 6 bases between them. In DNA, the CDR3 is TGTGCCAGTAGTATGCAGGTCCAAGAGACCCAGTACTTC. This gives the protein CASSMQVQETQYF.

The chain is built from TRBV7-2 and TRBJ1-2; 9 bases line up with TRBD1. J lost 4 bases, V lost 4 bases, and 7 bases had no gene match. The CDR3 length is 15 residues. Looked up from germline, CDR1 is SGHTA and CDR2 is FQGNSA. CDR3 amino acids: CASSSPGQGIYGYTF. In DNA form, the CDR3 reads TGTGCCAGCAGCTCCCCCGGACAGGGGATCTATGGCTACACCTTC. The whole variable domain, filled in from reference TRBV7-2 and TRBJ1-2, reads GAGVSQSPSNKVTEKGKDVELRCDPISGHTALYWYRQSLGQGLEFLIYFQGNSAPDKSGLPSDRFSAERTGGSVSTLTIQRTQQEDSAVYLCASSSPGQGIYGYTFGSGTRLTVV.

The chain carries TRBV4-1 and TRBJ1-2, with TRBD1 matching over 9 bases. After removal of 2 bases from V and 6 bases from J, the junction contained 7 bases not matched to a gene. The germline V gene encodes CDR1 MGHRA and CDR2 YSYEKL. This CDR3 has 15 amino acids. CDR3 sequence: CASSQSGQGKDGYTF. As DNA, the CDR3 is TGCGCCAGCAGCCAATCGGGACAGGGAAAGGATGGCTACACCTTC.

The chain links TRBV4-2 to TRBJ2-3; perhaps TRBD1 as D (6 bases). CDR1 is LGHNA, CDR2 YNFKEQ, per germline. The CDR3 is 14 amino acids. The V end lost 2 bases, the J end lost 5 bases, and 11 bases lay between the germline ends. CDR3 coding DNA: TGTGCCAGCAGCCAACCGACAGGCCAAGATACGCAGTATTTT. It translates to CASSQPTGQDTQYF.

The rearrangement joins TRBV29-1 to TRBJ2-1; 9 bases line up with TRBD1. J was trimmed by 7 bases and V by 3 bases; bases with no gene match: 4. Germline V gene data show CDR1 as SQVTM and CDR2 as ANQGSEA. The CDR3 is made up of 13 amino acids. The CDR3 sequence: CSVDGTGRNEQFF. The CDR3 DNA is TGCAGCGTTGACGGGACAGGGCGGAATGAGCAGTTCTTC.

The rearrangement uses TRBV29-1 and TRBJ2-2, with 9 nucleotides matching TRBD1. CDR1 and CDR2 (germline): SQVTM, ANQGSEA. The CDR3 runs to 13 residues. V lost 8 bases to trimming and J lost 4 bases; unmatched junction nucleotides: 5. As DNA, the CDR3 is TGCAGCTCCCGGGACAGGGTCACCGGGGAGCTGTTTTTT. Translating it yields CSSRDRVTGELFF.

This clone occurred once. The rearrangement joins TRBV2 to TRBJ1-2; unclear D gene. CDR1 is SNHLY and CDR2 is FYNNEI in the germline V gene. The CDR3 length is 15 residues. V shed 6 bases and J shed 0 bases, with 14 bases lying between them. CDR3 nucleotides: TGTGCCAGCAGGAACTTCCTTCGAGCTAACTATGGCTACACCTTC. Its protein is CASRNFLRANYGYTF.

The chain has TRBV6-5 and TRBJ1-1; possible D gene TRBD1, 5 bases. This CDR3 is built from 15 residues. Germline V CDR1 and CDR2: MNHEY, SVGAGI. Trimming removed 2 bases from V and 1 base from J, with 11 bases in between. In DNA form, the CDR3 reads TGTGCCAGCAGTTACGAAGGGCAGGGGAACACTGAAGCTTTCTTT. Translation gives CASSYEGQGNTEAFF.

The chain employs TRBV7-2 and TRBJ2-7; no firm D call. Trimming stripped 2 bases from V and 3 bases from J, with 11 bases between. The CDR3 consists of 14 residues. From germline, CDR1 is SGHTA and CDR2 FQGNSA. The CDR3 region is CASSLNIGLYEQYF. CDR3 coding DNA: TGTGCCAGCAGCTTAAATATCGGGCTCTACGAGCAGTACTTC.

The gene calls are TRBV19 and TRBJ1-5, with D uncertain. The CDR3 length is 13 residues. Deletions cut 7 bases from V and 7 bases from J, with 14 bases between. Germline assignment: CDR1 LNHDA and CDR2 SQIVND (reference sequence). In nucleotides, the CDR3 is TGTGCCAGTACCCTGGAAGAGGGACAGCCCCAGCATTTT. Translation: CASTLEEGQPQHF.

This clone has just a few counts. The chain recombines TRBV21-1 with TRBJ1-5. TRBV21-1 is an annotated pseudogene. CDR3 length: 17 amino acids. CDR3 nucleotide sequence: TGTGCCAGCAGCAAAGTGACTCTGACGGAGTGCAATCAGCCCCAGCATTTT. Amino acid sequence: CASSKVTLTECNQPQHF.

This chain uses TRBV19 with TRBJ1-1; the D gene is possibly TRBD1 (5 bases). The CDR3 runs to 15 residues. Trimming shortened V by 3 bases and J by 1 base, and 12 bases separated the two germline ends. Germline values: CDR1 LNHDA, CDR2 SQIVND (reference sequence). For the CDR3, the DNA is TGTGCCAGTAGTATGGTTAGGGGTCGGAACACTGAAGCTTTCTTT. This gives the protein CASSMVRGRNTEAFF.

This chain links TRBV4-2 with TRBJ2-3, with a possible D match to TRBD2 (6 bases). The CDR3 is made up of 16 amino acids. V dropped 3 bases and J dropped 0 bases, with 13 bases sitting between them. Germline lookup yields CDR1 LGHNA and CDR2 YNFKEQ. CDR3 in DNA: TGTGCCAGCAGCCAGAAGTTGCGGGAAAGCACAGATACGCAGTATTTT. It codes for CASSQKLRESTDTQYF.

The CDR3 is CASSLGGRIDTQYF. Here the CDR3 DNA reads TGTGCCAGCAGCTTGGGGGGCCGGATAGATACGCAGTATTTT. The rearrangement links TRBV7-2 to TRBJ2-3; either TRBD1 or TRBD2 may fit D (6 bases each). Trimming cost V 3 bases and J 5 bases, with 12 bases left between them. Per germline, CDR1 SGHTA and CDR2 FQGNSA. The CDR3 runs 14 residues.

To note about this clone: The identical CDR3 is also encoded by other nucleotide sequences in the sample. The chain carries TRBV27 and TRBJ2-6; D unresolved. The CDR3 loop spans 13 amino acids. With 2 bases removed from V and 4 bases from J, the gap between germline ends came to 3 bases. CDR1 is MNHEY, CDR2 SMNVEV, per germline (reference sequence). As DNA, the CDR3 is TGTGCCAGCAGTTTAGCCGGGGCCAACGTCCTGACTTTC. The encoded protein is CASSLAGANVLTF. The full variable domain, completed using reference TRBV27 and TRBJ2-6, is EAQVTQNPRYLITVTGKKLTVTCSQNMNHEYMSWYRQDPGLGLRQIYYSMNVEVTDKGDVPEGYKVSRKEKRNFPLILESPSPNQTSLYFCASSLAGANVLTFGAGSRLTVL.

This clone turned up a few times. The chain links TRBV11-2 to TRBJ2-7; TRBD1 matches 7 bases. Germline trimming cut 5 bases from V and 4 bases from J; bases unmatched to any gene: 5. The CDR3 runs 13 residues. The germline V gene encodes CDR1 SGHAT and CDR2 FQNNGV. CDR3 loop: CASSLRQGYEQYF. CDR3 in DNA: TGTGCCAGCAGCCTTCGACAGGGTTACGAGCAGTACTTC. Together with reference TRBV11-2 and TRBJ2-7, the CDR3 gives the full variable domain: EAGVAQSPRYKIIEKRQSVAFWCNPISGHATLYWYQQILGQGPKLLIQFQNNGVVDDSQLPKDRFSAERLKGVDSTLKIQPAKLEDSAVYLCASSLRQGYEQYFGPGTRLTVT.

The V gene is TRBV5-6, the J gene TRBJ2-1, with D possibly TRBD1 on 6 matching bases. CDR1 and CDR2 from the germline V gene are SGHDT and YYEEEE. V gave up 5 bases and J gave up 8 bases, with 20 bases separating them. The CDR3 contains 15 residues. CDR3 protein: CASRDPRGESYEQFF. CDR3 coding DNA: TGTGCCAGCAGGGATCCCAGGGGAGAGAGCTATGAGCAGTTCTTC.

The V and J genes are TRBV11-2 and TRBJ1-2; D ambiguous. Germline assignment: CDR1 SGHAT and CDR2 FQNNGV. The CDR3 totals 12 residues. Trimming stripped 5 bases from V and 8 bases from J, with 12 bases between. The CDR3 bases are TGTGCCAGCAGCCTAATGGAGGGAGGCTACACCTTC. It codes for CASSLMEGGYTF.

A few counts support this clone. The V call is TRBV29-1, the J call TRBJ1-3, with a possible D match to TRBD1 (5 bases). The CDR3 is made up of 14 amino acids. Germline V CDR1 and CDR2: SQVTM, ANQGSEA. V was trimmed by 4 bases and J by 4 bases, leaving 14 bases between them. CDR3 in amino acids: CSVAVQGKGNTIYF. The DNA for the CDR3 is TGCAGCGTTGCGGTGCAGGGTAAAGGAAACACCATATATTTT.